This T cell receptor beta chain appears in the sequencing data of a study of spatial heterogeneity in lung cancer. Time point in this sample: sample taken at primary tumor resection. Material for sequencing was whole RNA from tumor, nontumor lung or frozen PBMC, left unsorted. TCRdb passed the 5' RACE reads through MiXCR, listing each CDR3 protein once. This table has about 14,000 distinct CDR3 sequences, 10% appearing once. This clonotype was detected many times. This specimen consisted of PBMCs, obtained at surgery. The sequence derives from a male donor with early-stage non-small cell lung cancer.

CDR3 region: CASSWDKAYEQYF. The CDR3 region has the DNA TGCGCCAGCAGCTGGGACAAAGCCTACGAGCAGTACTTC. V is TRBV5-1 and J is TRBJ2-7; possible D gene TRBD1, 6 bases. V gave up 3 bases and J gave up 2 bases, with 9 bases separating them. This CDR3 comprises 13 residues. Germline assignment: CDR1 SGHRS and CDR2 YFSETQ.